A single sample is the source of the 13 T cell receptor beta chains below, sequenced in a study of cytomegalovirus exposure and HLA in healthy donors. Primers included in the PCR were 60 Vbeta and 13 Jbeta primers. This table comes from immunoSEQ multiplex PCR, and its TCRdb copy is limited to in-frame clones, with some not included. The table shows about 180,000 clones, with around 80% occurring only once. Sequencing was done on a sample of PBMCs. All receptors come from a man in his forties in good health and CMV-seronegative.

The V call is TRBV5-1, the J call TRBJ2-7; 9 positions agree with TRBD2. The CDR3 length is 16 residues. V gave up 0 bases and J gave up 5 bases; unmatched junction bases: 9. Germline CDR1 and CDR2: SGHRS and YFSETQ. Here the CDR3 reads CASSLAIAGEQNEQYF. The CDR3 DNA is TGCGCCAGCAGCTTGGCAATAGCGGGAGAACAGAACGAGCAGTACTTC.

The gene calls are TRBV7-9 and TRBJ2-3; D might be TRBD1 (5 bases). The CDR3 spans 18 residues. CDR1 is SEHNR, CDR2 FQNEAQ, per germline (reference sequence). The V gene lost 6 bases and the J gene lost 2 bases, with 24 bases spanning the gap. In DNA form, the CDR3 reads TGTGCCAGCAGACCACCTTGGGGCAGGGATCGGCCCACAGATACGCAGTATTTT. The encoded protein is CASRPPWGRDRPTDTQYF.

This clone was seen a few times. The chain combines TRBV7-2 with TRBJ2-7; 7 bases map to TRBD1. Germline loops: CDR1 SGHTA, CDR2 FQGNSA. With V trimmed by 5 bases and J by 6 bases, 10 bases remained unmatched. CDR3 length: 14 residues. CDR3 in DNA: TGTGCCAGCAGCCGACAGGGCTACACGTCCGAGCAGTACTTC. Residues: CASSRQGYTSEQYF.

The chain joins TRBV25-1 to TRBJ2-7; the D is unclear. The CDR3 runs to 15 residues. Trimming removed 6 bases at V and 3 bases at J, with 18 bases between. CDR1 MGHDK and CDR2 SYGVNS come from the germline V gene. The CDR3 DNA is TGTGCCAGCAGAGCGAGGTCCGGCGGCTACTACGAGCAGTACTTC. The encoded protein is CASRARSGGYYEQYF.

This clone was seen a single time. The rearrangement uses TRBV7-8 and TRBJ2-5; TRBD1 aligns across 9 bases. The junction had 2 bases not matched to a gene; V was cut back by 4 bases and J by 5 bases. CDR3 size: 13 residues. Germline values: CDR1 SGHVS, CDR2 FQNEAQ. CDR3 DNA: TGTGCCAGCAGCTGGGACAGGGAGGAGACCCAGTACTTC. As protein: CASSWDREETQYF.

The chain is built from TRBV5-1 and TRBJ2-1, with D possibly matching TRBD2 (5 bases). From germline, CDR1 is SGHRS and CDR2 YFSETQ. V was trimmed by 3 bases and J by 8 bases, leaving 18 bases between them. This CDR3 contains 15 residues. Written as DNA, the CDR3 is TGCGCCAGCAGCTCCGAGAATGGACTCCCAGATGAGCAGTTCTTC. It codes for CASSSENGLPDEQFF.

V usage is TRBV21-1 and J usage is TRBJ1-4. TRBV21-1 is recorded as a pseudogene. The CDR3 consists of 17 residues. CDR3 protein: CASSKRSPSGTNEKLFF. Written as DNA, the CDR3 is TGTGCCAGCAGCAAAAGGTCCCCTTCGGGAACTAATGAAAAACTGTTTTTT.

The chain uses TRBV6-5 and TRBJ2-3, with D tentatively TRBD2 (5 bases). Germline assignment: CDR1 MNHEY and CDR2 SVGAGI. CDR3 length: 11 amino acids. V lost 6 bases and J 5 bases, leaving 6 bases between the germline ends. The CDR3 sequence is CASRDLDTQYF. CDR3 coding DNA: TGTGCCAGCAGGGACTTAGATACGCAGTATTTT.

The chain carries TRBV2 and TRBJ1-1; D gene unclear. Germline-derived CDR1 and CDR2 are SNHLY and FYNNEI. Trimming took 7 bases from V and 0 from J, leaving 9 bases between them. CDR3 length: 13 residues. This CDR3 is CASNPTMNTEAFF. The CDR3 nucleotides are TGTGCCAGCAACCCTACTATGAACACTGAAGCTTTCTTT.

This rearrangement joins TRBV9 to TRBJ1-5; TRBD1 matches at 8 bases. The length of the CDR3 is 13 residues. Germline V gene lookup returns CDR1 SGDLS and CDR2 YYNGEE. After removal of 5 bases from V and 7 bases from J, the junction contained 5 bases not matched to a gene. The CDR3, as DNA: TGTGCCAGCAGGGACAGGGCGCGACAGCCCCAGCATTTT. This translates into CASRDRARQPQHF.

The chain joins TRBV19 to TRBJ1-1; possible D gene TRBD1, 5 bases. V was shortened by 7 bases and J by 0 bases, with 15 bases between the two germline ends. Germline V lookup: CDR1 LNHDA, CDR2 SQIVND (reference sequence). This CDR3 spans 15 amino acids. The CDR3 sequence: CASTPLPGMNTEAFF. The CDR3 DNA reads TGTGCCAGTACCCCTCTCCCAGGGATGAACACTGAAGCTTTCTTT.

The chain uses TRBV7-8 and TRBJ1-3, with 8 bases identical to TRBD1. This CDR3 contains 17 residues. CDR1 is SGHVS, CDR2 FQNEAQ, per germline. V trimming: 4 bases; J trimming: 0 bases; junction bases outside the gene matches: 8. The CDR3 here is CASSSTGDRPSGNTIYF. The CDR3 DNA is TGTGCCAGCAGCTCCACTGGGGACAGGCCCTCTGGAAACACCATATATTTT.

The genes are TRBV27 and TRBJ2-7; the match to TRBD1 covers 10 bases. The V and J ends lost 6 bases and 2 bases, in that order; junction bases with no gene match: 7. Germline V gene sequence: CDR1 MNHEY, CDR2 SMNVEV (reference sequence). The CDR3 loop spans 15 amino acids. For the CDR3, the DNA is TGTGCCAGCAGCGCGGACAGGGGGAGAACCTACGAGCAGTACTTC. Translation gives CASSADRGRTYEQYF.